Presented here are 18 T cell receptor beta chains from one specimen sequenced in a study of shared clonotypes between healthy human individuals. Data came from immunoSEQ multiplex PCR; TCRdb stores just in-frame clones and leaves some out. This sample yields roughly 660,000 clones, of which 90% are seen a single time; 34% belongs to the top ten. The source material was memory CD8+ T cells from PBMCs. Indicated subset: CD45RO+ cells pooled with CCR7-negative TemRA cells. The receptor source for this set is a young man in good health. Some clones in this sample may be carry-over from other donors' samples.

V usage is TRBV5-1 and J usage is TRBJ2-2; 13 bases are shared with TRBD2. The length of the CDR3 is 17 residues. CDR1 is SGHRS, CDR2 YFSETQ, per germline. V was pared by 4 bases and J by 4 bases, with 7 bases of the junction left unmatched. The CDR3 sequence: CASSAGLAGSVTGELFF. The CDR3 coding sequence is TGCGCCAGCAGCGCGGGACTAGCGGGATCGGTCACCGGGGAGCTGTTTTTT.

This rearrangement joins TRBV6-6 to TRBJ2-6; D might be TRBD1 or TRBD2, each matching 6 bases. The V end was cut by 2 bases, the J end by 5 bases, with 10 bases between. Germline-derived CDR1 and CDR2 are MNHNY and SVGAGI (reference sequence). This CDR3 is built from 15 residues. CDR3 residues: CASSYVGGWANVLTF. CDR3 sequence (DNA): TGTGCCAGCAGTTACGTCGGGGGCTGGGCCAACGTCCTGACTTTC.

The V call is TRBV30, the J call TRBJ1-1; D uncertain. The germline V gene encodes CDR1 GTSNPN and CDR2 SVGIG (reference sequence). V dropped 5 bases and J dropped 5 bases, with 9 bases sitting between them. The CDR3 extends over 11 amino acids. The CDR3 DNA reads TGTGCCTGGGGAGTAGGAACTGAAGCTTTCTTT. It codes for CAWGVGTEAFF.

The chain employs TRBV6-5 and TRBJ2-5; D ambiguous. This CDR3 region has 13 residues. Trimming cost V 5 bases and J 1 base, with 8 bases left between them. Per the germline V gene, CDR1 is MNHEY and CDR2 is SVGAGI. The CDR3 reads CASSQATQETQYF. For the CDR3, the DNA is TGTGCCAGCAGTCAGGCGACCCAAGAGACCCAGTACTTC.

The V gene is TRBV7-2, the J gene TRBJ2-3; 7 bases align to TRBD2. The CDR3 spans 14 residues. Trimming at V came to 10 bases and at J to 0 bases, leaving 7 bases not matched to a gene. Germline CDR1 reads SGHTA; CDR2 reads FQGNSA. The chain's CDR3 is CATQPGGSTDTQYF. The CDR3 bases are TGTGCCACCCAGCCGGGGGGAAGCACAGATACGCAGTATTTT.

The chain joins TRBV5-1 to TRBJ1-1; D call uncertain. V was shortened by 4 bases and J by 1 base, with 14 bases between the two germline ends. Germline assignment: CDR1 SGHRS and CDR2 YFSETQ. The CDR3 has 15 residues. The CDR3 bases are TGCGCCAGCAGCCCGGGTCCTCTCCCGAACACTGAAGCTTTCTTT. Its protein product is CASSPGPLPNTEAFF.

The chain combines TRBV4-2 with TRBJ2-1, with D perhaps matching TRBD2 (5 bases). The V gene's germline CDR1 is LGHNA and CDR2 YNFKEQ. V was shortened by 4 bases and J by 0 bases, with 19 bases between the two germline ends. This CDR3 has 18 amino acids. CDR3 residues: CASSPHPEAAYSYNEQFF. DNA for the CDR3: TGTGCCAGCAGCCCCCACCCGGAGGCGGCGTACTCCTACAATGAGCAGTTCTTC.

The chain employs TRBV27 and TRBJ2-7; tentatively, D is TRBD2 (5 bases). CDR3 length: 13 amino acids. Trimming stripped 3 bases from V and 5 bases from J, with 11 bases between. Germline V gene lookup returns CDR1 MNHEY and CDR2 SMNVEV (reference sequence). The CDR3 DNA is TGTGCCAGCAGTTTCGGGCTAGCTGACGAGCAGTACTTC. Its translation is CASSFGLADEQYF.

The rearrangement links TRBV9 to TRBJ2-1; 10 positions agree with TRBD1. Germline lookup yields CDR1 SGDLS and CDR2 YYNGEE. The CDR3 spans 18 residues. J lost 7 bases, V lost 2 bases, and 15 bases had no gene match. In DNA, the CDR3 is TGTGCCAGCAGCGTTTTCGGGTTGGGGACAGGGGTCGGAAATGAGCAGTTCTTC. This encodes CASSVFGLGTGVGNEQFF. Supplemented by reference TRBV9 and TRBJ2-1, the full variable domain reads DSGVTQTPKHLITATGQRVTLRCSPRSGDLSVYWYQQSLDQGLQFLIQYYNGEERAKGNILERFSAQQFPDLHSELNLSSLELGDSALYFCASSVFGLGTGVGNEQFFGPGTRLTVL.

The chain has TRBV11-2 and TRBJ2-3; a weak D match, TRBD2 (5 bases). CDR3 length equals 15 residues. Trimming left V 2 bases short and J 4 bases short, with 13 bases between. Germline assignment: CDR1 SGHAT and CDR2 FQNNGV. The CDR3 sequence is CASSLRRSESDTQYF. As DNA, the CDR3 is TGTGCCAGCAGCTTAAGGAGGTCAGAGTCAGATACGCAGTATTTT.

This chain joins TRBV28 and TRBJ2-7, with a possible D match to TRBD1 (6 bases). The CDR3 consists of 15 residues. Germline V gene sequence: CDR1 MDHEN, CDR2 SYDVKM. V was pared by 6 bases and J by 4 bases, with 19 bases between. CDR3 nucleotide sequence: TGTGCCAGCAGCCACCCAGCGACAGGAATGTACGAGCAGTACTTC. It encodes CASSHPATGMYEQYF.

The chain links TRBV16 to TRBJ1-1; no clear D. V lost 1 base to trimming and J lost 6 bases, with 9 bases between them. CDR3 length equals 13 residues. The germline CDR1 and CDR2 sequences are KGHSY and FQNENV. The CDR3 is CASSQWELAEAFF. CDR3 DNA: TGTGCCAGCAGCCAATGGGAGTTAGCTGAAGCTTTCTTT.

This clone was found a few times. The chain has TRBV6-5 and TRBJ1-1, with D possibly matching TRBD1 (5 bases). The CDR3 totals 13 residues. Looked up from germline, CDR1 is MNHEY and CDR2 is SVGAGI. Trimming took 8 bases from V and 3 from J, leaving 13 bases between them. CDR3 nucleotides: TGTGCCAGCGGGGGAGGGGCATACACTGAAGCTTTCTTT. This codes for CASGGGAYTEAFF.

The CDR3 reads CASSLYRSKNIQYF. In nucleotides, the CDR3 is TGTGCCAGCAGTTTGTATCGCTCCAAAAACATTCAGTACTTC. The J gene is TRBJ2-4, the V gene TRBV28; D gene ambiguous. The CDR3 length is 14 residues. Trimming stripped 3 bases from V and 2 bases from J, with 8 bases between. The germline CDR1 and CDR2 sequences are MDHEN and SYDVKM.

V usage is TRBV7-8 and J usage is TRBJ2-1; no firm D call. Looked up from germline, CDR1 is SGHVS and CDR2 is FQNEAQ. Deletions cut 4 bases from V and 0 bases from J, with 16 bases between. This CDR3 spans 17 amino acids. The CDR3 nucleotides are TGTGCCAGCAGCTCAAGACTCAGCCATAGCTCCTACAATGAGCAGTTCTTC. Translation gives CASSSRLSHSSYNEQFF. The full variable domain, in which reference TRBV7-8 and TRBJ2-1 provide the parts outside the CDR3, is GAGVSQSPRYKVAKRGQDVALRCDPISGHVSLFWYQQALGQGPEFLTYFQNEAQLDKSGLPSDRFFAERPEGSVSTLKIQRTQQEDSAVYLCASSSRLSHSSYNEQFFGPGTRLTVL.

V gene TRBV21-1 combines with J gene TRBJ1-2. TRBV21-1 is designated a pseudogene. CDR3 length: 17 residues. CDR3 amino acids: CASSKAARSKRIYGYTF. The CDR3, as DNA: TGTGCCAGCAGCAAAGCCGCCAGGAGCAAAAGGATCTATGGCTACACCTTC.

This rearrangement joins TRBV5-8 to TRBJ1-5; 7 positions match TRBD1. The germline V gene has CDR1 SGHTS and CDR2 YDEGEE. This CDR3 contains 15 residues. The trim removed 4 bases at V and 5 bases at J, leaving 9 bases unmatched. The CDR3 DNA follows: TGTGCCAGCAGCAAGGGACAGTCGACCTATCAGCCCCAGCATTTT. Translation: CASSKGQSTYQPQHF.

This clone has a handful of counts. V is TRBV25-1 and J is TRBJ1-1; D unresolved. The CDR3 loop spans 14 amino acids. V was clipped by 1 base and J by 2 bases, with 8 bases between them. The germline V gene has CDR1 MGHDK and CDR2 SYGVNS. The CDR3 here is CASSEFGVNTEAFF. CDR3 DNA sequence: TGTGCCAGCAGTGAATTCGGCGTAAACACTGAAGCTTTCTTT. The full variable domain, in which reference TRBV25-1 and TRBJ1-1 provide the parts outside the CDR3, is EADIYQTPRYLVIGTGKKITLECSQTMGHDKMYWYQQDPGMELHLIHYSYGVNSTEKGDLSSESTVSRIRTEHFPLTLESARPSHTSQYLCASSEFGVNTEAFFGQGTRLTVV.